The clone carrying this TCR beta chain occurred many times. These data belong to a study of T cell repertoires in cytomegalovirus infection. Germline lookup yields CDR1 SGHNT and CDR2 YYREEE (reference sequence). V lost 4 bases to trimming and J lost 0 bases; unmatched junction nucleotides: 4. This CDR3 is built from 14 residues. MiXCR was run by TCRdb on the reads, yielding one entry per CDR3 protein. The sample carries 450,000 to 600,000 distinct CDR3 sequences, 11% recorded once. The sequence derives from a human donor in good health (CMV status not recorded). Some clones in this sample may be carry-over from other donors' samples. Sequences were obtained from PBMCs. This chain links TRBV5-4 with TRBJ2-7; 7 bases match TRBD1. CDR3 sequence: CASSADRDSYEQYF. The CDR3 DNA is TGTGCCAGCAGCGCAGACAGGGACTCCTACGAGCAGTACTTC.